The clone carrying this T cell receptor (beta chain) was seen ten or more times. Its antigen remains unidentified. Barcoded TCR alpha and TCR beta cDNA libraries with UMIs came from 5'RACE using constant-segment primers. TCRdb reprocessed the 5' RACE reads with MiXCR, giving one entry per CDR3 protein. Of 300,000 to 350,000 distinct CDR3 sequences in the sample, approximately 13% were seen once. This sample is part of a study of T-cell memory formation after mild COVID-19. Background on the study: Largely donor-specific sequence clusters came from a couple of donors. Points from the study as a whole: The study found contracting CD4+ clones mainly in CM and EM and contracting CD8+ clones in EMRA. Among clones contracting day 15 to 85, CD4/CD8 was balanced, whereas later expanders leaned CD4+.

This TCR came from a man aged 18 to 29 who had mild COVID-19 (a few samples of this study predate the infection). Cell type and time point are not known. Sequencing input: PBMCs or a T cell subset sorted from them (not recorded which).

DNA of the CDR3: TGCGCCAGCAGCCAAGGGCGCCGGGCTTTCTTT. This encodes CASSQGRRAFF. The V and J genes are TRBV4-1 and TRBJ1-1; D is uncertain. CDR3 size: 11 residues. Trimming pared 1 base from V and 11 bases from J, leaving 8 bases between. Germline V gives CDR1 MGHRA, CDR2 YSYEKL.